What follows are 17 T cell receptor beta chains derived from one specimen sequenced in a study of blood T cell repertoires in COVID-19. Data came from immunoSEQ multiplex PCR; TCRdb stores just in-frame clones and leaves some out. The sample records about 58,000 clones, 85% to 90% being singletons. Specimen: peripheral blood. The receptors derive from a man aged 35 to 55 with active COVID-19.

This clone appeared a few times. The CDR3 region is CASSLGPGELFF. The CDR3 DNA follows: TGTGCCAGCAGTTTAGGCCCCGGGGAGCTGTTTTTT. The rearrangement links TRBV28 to TRBJ2-2; D ambiguous. In germline, CDR1 is MDHEN, CDR2 SYDVKM. The ends were cut back, 2 bases at V and 6 bases at J, with 4 bases in the middle. CDR3 length: 12 residues.

The chain has TRBV2 and TRBJ2-2; D not certain. Germline V gene data show CDR1 as SNHLY and CDR2 as FYNNEI. CDR3 length equals 13 residues. V was trimmed by 4 bases and J by 2 bases, leaving 5 bases between them. CDR3 residues: CASSVLNTGELFF. The CDR3 DNA follows: TGTGCCAGCAGTGTTTTAAACACCGGGGAGCTGTTTTTT.

The chain recombines TRBV19 with TRBJ1-5, with no clear D. CDR1 is LNHDA and CDR2 is SQIVND in the germline V gene (reference sequence). V was shortened by 3 bases and J by 3 bases, with 9 bases between the two germline ends. The CDR3 totals 14 residues. The CDR3 here is CASSMLRDNQPQHF. The DNA of the CDR3 is TGTGCCAGTAGTATGTTGCGGGACAATCAGCCCCAGCATTTT. The full variable domain, completed using reference TRBV19 and TRBJ1-5, is DGGITQSPKYLFRKEGQNVTLSCEQNLNHDAMYWYRQDPGQGLRLIYYSQIVNDFQKGDIAEGYSVSREKKESFPLTVTSAQKNPTAFYLCASSMLRDNQPQHFGDGTRLSIL.

The genes are TRBV10-3 and TRBJ2-1; 9 bases fit TRBD2. Germline-derived CDR1 and CDR2 are ENHRY and SYGVKD. The CDR3 loop spans 15 amino acids. Unmatched junction bases numbered 9, after V lost 6 bases and J lost 6 bases. The CDR3 loop is CAIRRTETSGNEQFF. The CDR3 DNA reads as TGTGCCATCAGGAGGACGGAGACTAGCGGCAATGAGCAGTTCTTC.

CDR3 sequence (DNA): TGCGCCAGCAGACTAGAAAGCAATCAGCCCCAGCATTTT. Translation gives CASRLESNQPQHF. V and J are TRBV5-1 and TRBJ1-5; no definite D call. Germline V gene lookup returns CDR1 SGHRS and CDR2 YFSETQ. Trimming shortened V by 5 bases and J by 1 base, and 7 bases separated the two germline ends. The CDR3 consists of 13 residues.

The chain combines TRBV4-2 with TRBJ1-2, with no clear D. The CDR3 length is 15 residues. V was trimmed by 0 bases and J by 3 bases, leaving 11 bases between them. Germline V gene data show CDR1 as LGHNA and CDR2 as YNFKEQ. CDR3 amino acids: CASSQDPGQDYGYTF. CDR3 DNA: TGTGCCAGCAGCCAAGATCCAGGCCAGGACTATGGCTACACCTTC.

A single count supports this clone. This chain uses TRBV3-1 (or the pseudogene TRBV3-2) with TRBJ2-7; no clear D. The germline CDR1 and CDR2 sequences are LGHDT and YNNKEL (reference sequence). The CDR3 is 15 residues long. V dropped 2 bases and J dropped 6 bases, with 17 bases sitting between them. The CDR3: CASSQLQAGNTEQYF. The CDR3 coding sequence is TGTGCCAGCAGCCAACTGCAGGCTGGAAACACCGAGCAGTACTTC.

The chain links TRBV7-9 to TRBJ2-3; TRBD1 matches at 10 bases. Trimming took 4 bases from V and 4 from J; bases not matched to a gene: 14. The germline gives CDR1 SEHNR, CDR2 FQNEAQ (reference sequence). The CDR3 is 18 residues long. In nucleotides, the CDR3 is TGTGCCAGCAGCTCCACCTTCCGGGACAGGGGAGGGGCAGATACGCAGTATTTT. It specifies CASSSTFRDRGGADTQYF.

This clone was observed a single time. CDR3 sequence reads: CASSLTAGLPSYEQYF. In DNA form, the CDR3 reads TGTGCCAGCAGTTTAACCGCAGGGCTCCCCTCGTACGAGCAGTACTTC. V is TRBV27 and J is TRBJ2-7; D perhaps matches TRBD1 (5 bases). The CDR3 runs 16 residues. Trimming took 2 bases from V and 4 from J, leaving 18 bases between them. CDR1 MNHEY and CDR2 SMNVEV come from the germline V gene (reference sequence).

This chain links TRBV15 with TRBJ1-3; D might be TRBD1 (5 bases). Trimming pared 0 bases from V and 3 bases from J, leaving 18 bases between. The germline CDR1 and CDR2 sequences are LNHNV and YYDKDF (reference sequence). This CDR3 spans 18 amino acids. CDR3 loop: CATSRDPSRASRGNTIYF. The CDR3 DNA sequence: TGTGCCACCAGCAGAGATCCGAGCAGGGCCTCCCGTGGAAACACCATATATTTT.

The chain employs TRBV30 and TRBJ2-1, with 7 nucleotides matching TRBD1. Germline loops: CDR1 GTSNPN, CDR2 SVGIG (reference sequence). This CDR3 has 15 residues. V gave up 3 bases and J gave up 2 bases; unmatched junction bases: 7. The DNA of the CDR3 is TGTGCCTGGAGCCCCGGGACAGTGCCCTACAATGAGCAGTTCTTC. This encodes CAWSPGTVPYNEQFF.

This clone is labeled medium-sized (0.01 to 0.1%). The chain combines TRBV2 with TRBJ2-1, with 12 bases aligning to TRBD1. With V trimmed by 5 bases and J by 10 bases, 9 bases remained unmatched. The CDR3 spans 15 residues. Germline assignment: CDR1 SNHLY and CDR2 FYNNEI. CDR3 in DNA: TGTGCCAGCAGTAGGGCTCCGGGACAGGGGGCCGAGCAGTTCTTC. As protein: CASSRAPGQGAEQFF.

This clone has a handful of counts. The rearrangement joins TRBV19 to TRBJ2-7, with 9 bases that match TRBD2. Germline V gene lookup returns CDR1 LNHDA and CDR2 SQIVND (reference sequence). CDR3 size: 14 residues. The V gene end was trimmed by 3 bases and the J gene end by 5 bases; junction bases not matched to a gene: 5. CDR3 sequence reads: CASSMKREVNEQYF. CDR3 coding DNA: TGTGCCAGTAGTATGAAGCGGGAGGTCAACGAGCAGTACTTC.

This sequence joins TRBV30 and TRBJ1-5; TRBD1 is a possible D gene (6 bases). The CDR3 has 14 residues. Germline CDR1 GTSNPN, CDR2 SVGIG (reference sequence). Trimming took 5 bases from V and 3 from J, leaving 14 bases between them. This chain's CDR3 is CAWEDGQSNQPQHF. CDR3 nucleotides: TGTGCCTGGGAAGACGGACAGTCCAATCAGCCCCAGCATTTT.

The chain combines TRBV3-1 (or the pseudogene TRBV3-2) with TRBJ1-2; TRBD1 might be the D (5 bases). The V end was cut by 3 bases, the J end by 5 bases, with 19 bases between. Germline V gene data show CDR1 as LGHDT and CDR2 as YNNKEL (reference sequence). This CDR3 has 16 amino acids. CDR3 nucleotides: TGTGCCAGCAGCCATAAAAGACCACTCCAGGGTTATGGCTACACCTTC. This sequence encodes CASSHKRPLQGYGYTF.

This chain joins TRBV6-1 and TRBJ1-1, with 7 nucleotides matching TRBD1. CDR1 MNHNS and CDR2 SASEGT come from the germline V gene. The CDR3 sequence is 16 residues long. With V trimmed by 4 bases and J by 0 bases, 8 bases remained unmatched. CDR3 loop: CASSGLQGTLNTEAFF. CDR3 nucleotides: TGTGCCAGCAGTGGATTACAGGGGACCTTGAACACTGAAGCTTTCTTT.

The chain recombines TRBV10-3 with TRBJ2-3; no clear D gene. Germline V gene sequence: CDR1 ENHRY, CDR2 SYGVKD. The CDR3 is made up of 11 amino acids. The V end lost 5 bases, the J end lost 7 bases, and 7 bases lay between the germline ends. CDR3 sequence (DNA): TGTGCCATCAGTCCATCAAATACGCAGTATTTT. Translated: CAISPSNTQYF.